Shown below are 2 T cell receptor beta chains from a single sample sequenced in a study of radiotherapy plus CTLA-4 blockade in lung cancer. Repertoires were generated with immunoSEQ multiplex PCR, while TCRdb's copy carries only in-frame clones and drops some. The table lists around 120,000 clones, 78% of them singletons. Sequenced material: peripheral blood, taken from a patient treated with radiotherapy plus ipilimumab. The receptors were gathered from a human donor with non-small cell lung cancer who had a partial response to radiotherapy plus ipilimumab.

The chain employs TRBV6-1 and TRBJ2-2; 10 nucleotides line up with TRBD2. The V gene's germline CDR1 is MNHNS and CDR2 SASEGT. This CDR3 is built from 15 residues. V lost 6 bases and J lost 2; bases outside the gene matches: 3. The CDR3 nucleotides read TGTGCCAGCAGAACTAGCGGGACAAACACCGGGGAGCTGTTTTTT. Amino acid sequence: CASRTSGTNTGELFF.

The chain employs TRBV5-6 and TRBJ2-7; TRBD1 aligns across 8 bases. The CDR3 extends over 15 amino acids. Germline values: CDR1 SGHDT, CDR2 YYEEEE. With V trimmed by 2 bases and J by 4 bases, 8 bases remained unmatched. The CDR3 nucleotides read TGTGCCAGCAGCTTATACAGGGGGAAGGGATACGAGCAGTACTTC. Its translation is CASSLYRGKGYEQYF.